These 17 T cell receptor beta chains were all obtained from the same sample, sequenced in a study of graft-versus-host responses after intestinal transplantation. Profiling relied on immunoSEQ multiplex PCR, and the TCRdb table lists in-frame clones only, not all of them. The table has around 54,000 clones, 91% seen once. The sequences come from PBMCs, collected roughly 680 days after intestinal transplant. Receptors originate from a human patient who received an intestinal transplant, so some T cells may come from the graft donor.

The CDR3 DNA sequence: TGTGCCATCCAACAGGTCCGAAATCAGCCCCAGCATTTT. Protein product: CAIQQVRNQPQHF. The chain carries TRBV10-3 and TRBJ1-5, with a weak D call TRBD1 (5 bases). Germline V gene lookup returns CDR1 ENHRY and CDR2 SYGVKD. This CDR3 is built from 13 residues. The ends were cut back, 8 bases at V and 4 bases at J, with 12 bases in the middle.

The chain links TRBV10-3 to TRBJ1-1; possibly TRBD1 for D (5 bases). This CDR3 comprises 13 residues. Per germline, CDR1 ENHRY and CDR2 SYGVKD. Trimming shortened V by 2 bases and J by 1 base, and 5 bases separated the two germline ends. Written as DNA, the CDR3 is TGTGCCATCAGTGAGAGGGGGAACACTGAAGCTTTCTTT. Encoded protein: CAISERGNTEAFF.

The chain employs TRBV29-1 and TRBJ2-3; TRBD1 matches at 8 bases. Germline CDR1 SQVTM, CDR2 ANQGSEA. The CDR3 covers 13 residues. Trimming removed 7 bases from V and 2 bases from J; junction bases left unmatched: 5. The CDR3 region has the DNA TGCAGCGACGGGACAGGCTACACAGATACGCAGTATTTT. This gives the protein CSDGTGYTDTQYF.

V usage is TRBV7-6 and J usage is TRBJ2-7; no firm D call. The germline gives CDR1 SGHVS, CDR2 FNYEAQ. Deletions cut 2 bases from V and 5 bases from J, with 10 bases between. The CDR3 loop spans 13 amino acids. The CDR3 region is CASSLKEGNEQYF. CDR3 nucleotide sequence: TGTGCCAGCAGCTTAAAAGAAGGAAACGAGCAGTACTTC.

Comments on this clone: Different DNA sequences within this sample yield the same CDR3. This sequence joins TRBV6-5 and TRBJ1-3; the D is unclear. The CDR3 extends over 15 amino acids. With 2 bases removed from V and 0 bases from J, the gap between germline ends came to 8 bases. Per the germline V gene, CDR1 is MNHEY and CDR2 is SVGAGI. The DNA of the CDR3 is TGTGCCAGCAGTTACGGTGGCAACTCTGGAAACACCATATATTTT. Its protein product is CASSYGGNSGNTIYF.

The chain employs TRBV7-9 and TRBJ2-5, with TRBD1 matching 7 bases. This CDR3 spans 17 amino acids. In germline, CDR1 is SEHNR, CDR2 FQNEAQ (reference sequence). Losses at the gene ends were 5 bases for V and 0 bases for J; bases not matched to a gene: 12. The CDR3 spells CASSPRLTDRDQETQYF. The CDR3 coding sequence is TGTGCCAGCAGCCCAAGGTTAACTGACAGGGACCAAGAGACCCAGTACTTC.

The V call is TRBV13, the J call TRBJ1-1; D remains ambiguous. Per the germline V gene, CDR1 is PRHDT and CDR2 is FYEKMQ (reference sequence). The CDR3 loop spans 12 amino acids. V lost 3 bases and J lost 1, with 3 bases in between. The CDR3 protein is CASSFWNTEAFF. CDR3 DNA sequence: TGTGCCAGCAGCTTCTGGAACACTGAAGCTTTCTTT.

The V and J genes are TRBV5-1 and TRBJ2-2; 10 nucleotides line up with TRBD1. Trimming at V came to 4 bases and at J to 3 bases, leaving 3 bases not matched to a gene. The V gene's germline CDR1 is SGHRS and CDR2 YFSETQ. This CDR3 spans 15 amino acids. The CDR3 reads CASSTTGGDTGELFF. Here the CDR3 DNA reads TGCGCCAGCAGCACGACAGGGGGCGACACCGGGGAGCTGTTTTTT.

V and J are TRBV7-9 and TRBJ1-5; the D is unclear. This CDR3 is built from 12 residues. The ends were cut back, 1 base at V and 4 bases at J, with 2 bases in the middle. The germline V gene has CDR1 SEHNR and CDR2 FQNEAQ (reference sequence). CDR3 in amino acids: CASSLDNQPQHF. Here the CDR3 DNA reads TGTGCCAGCAGCTTAGATAATCAGCCCCAGCATTTT.

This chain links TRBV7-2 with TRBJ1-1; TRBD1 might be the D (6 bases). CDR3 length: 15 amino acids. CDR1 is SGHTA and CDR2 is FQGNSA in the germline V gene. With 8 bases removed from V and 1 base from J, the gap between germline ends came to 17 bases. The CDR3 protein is CASSQGSGPNTEAFF. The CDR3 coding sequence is TGTGCCAGCTCACAGGGATCGGGGCCGAACACTGAAGCTTTCTTT.

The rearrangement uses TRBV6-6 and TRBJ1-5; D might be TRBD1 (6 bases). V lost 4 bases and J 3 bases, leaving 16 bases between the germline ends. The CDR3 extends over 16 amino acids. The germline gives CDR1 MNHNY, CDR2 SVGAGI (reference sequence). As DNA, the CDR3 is TGTGCCAGCAGTTCCCGGCAGGGGATCCCCAATCAGCCCCAGCATTTT. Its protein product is CASSSRQGIPNQPQHF.

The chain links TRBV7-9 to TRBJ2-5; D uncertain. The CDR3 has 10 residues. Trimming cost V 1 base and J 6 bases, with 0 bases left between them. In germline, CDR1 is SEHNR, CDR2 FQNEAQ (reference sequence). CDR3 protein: CASSLETQYF. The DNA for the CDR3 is TGTGCCAGCAGCTTAGAGACCCAGTACTTC. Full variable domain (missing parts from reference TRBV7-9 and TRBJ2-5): DTGVSQNPRHKITKRGQNVTFRCDPISEHNRLYWYRQTLGQGPEFLTYFQNEAQLEKSRLLSDRFSAERPKGSFSTLEIQRTEQGDSAMYLCASSLETQYFGPGTRLLVL.

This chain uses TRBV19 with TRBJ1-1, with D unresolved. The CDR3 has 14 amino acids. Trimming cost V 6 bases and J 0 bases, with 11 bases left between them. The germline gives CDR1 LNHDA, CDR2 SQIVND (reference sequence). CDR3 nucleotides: TGTGCCAGTAGGCAGATCTCCATGAACACTGAAGCTTTCTTT. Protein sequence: CASRQISMNTEAFF.

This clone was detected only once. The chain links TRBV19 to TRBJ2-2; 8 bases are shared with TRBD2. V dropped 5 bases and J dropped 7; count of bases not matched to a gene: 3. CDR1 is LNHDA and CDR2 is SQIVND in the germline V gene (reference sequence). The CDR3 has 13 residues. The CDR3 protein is CASSGGGIGELFF. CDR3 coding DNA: TGTGCCAGTAGTGGCGGGGGGATCGGGGAGCTGTTTTTT.

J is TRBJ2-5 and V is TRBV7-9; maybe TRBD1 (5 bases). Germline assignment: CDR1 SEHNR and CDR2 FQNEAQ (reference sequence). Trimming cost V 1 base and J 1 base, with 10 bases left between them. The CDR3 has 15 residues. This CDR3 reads CASSLGETVQETQYF. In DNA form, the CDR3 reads TGTGCCAGCAGCTTAGGAGAGACAGTCCAAGAGACCCAGTACTTC. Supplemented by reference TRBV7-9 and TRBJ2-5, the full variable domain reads DTGVSQNPRHKITKRGQNVTFRCDPISEHNRLYWYRQTLGQGPEFLTYFQNEAQLEKSRLLSDRFSAERPKGSFSTLEIQRTEQGDSAMYLCASSLGETVQETQYFGPGTRLLVL.

CDR3 residues: CASSISQNQPQHF. As DNA, the CDR3 is TGTGCCAGTAGTATAAGCCAAAATCAGCCCCAGCATTTT. J is TRBJ1-5 and V is TRBV19; D not certain. CDR1 LNHDA and CDR2 SQIVND come from the germline V gene (reference sequence). This CDR3 spans 13 amino acids. Deletions cut 2 bases from V and 4 bases from J, with 6 bases between.

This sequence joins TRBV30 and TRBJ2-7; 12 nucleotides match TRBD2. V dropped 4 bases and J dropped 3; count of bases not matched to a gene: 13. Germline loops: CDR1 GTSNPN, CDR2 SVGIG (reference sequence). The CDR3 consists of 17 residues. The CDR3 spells CAWIPSGGALDDYEQYF. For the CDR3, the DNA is TGTGCCTGGATCCCTAGCGGGGGGGCGTTAGACGACTACGAGCAGTACTTC.